This T cell receptor (beta chain) was documented in a study of blood T cell repertoires in COVID-19. Study in general: COVID-19 samples, acute and convalescent, were from the United States, Italy and Spain.

Original processing methods: Estimation of nucleated cell counts was performed using reference gene primer amplification. The assay was immunoSEQ multiplex PCR, and TCRdb's table has in-frame clones only and misses some. V and J calls and clone size are those listed in that table; D and trimming were worked out from the DNA. The table has over 150,000 clones, 65% to 85% seen once. CDR1 SGHAT and CDR2 FQDESV come from the germline V gene (reference sequence). The CDR3 consists of 16 residues. Trimming stripped 1 base from V and 3 bases from J, with 13 bases between. Input material: peripheral blood. This chain links TRBV11-1 with TRBJ2-1; tentatively, D is TRBD2 (5 bases). This clonotype originated in a woman between 40 and 50 years old with COVID-19, enrolled during active disease. CDR3 sequence reads: CASSLVVIGIYNEQFF. Here the CDR3 DNA reads TGTGCCAGCAGCTTAGTTGTCATCGGGATCTACAATGAGCAGTTCTTC.